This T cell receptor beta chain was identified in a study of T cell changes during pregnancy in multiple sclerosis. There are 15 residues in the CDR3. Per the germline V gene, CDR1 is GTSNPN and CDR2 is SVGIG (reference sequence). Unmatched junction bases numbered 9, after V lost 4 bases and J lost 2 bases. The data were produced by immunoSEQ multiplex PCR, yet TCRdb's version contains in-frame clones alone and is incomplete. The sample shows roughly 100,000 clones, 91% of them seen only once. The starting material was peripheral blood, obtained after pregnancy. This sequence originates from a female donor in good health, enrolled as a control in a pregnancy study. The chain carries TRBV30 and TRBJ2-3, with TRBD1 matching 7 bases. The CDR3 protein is CAWNWGQGDTDTQYF. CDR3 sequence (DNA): TGTGCCTGGAATTGGGGGCAGGGGGACACAGATACGCAGTATTTT.